Listed below are T cell receptor beta chains from one sample, sequenced in a study of blood T cell repertoires in COVID-19. Assay used: immunoSEQ multiplex PCR; TCRdb lists only in-frame clones, some missing. The data contain some 64,000 clones, approximately 72% of them singletons. The specimen was peripheral blood. The source is a woman aged 65 to 85 with COVID-19, enrolled during active disease. Each CDR3 is given with its conserved first and last residue. Each record gives: D gene, J gene, V gene, clone size, CDR3 DNA, CDR3 protein. A D gene is named only where the DNA matches it firmly. Not all rows give a size; the values are once, few, many and, for expanded clones, a class.

TRBD1	TRBJ1-4	TRBV7-9	.	TGTGCCAGCAGCTCGGGGACAGGGGATGAAAAACTGTTTTTT	CASSSGTGDEKLFF
.	TRBJ2-1	TRBV12-5	.	TGTGCTAGTGGGCGCGGAACAGGGGGGGCAGGGGGCCACAATGAGCAGTTCTTC	CASGRGTGGAGGHNEQFF
TRBD2	TRBJ2-1	TRBV7-9	.	TGTGCCAGCAGCCTACCCGTCCTAGCGGGTGACGACAATGAGCAGTTCTTC	CASSLPVLAGDDNEQFF
.	TRBJ1-2	TRBV18	.	TGTGCCAGCTCACCGGTTCGCGCAGGAGACTATGGCTACATCTTC	CASSPVRAGDYGYIF
TRBD2	TRBJ2-1	TRBV3-1/TRBV3-2	.	TGTGCCAGCAGCCCCCGGACTAGCGGGGGGTACAATGAGCAGTTCTTC	CASSPRTSGGYNEQFF
TRBD1	TRBJ2-5	TRBV6-5	.	TGTGCCAGCAGTTCACAGGGGCCAGAGACCCAGTACTTC	CASSSQGPETQYF
.	TRBJ1-2	TRBV15	few	TGTGCCACCAGCAGGGAGCAGCAGTATGGCTACACCTTC	CATSREQQYGYTF
TRBD1	TRBJ1-2	TRBV7-9	.	TGTGCCAGCACCCGGACAGGGGGCAACTATGGCTACACCTTC	CASTRTGGNYGYTF
TRBD2	TRBJ2-5	TRBV7-9	few	TGTGCCAGCAGACCCCAACTAGCGGGGGCTCTTGAGACCCAGTACTTC	CASRPQLAGALETQYF
.	TRBJ1-3	TRBV5-4	.	TGTGCCAGCAGCTTGGGGGCTGGGGGGTCTGGAAACACCATATATTTT	CASSLGAGGSGNTIYF
TRBD2	TRBJ2-7	TRBV4-3	.	TGCGCCAGCAGCCAAGAAACCGGGACTAGCGGGGTGACCGAGCAGTACTTC	CASSQETGTSGVTEQYF
TRBD2	TRBJ2-5	TRBV6-1	few	TGTGCCAGCAGTGAATCGTTAGCGGGAAAGACCCAGTACTTC	CASSESLAGKTQYF
.	TRBJ1-1	TRBV28	.	TGTGCCAGCAGCCCCCTTGGCACCGGTCGGGGTAAGGACACTGAAGCTTTCTTT	CASSPLGTGRGKDTEAFF
.	TRBJ1-3	TRBV19	.	TGTGCCAGTAGTACAGGGGACGGAAACACCATATATTTT	CASSTGDGNTIYF
.	TRBJ2-3	TRBV2	.	TGTGCCAGCAGTTCCGGGACAGATACGCAGTATTTT	CASSSGTDTQYF
TRBD2	TRBJ2-4	TRBV9	.	TGTGCCAGCAGCACAGGGACTAGCGGGAGTCCCATTCAGTACTTC	CASSTGTSGSPIQYF
TRBD2	TRBJ2-5	TRBV7-3	few	TGTGCCAGCAGCCCCGGGGATAGCGGGAGGGGGGAGACCCAGTACTTC	CASSPGDSGRGETQYF
.	TRBJ2-3	TRBV6-1	.	TGTGCCAGCAGTGAAACCCCCCCGGGCGGGACTAGCACAGATACGCAGTATTTT	CASSETPPGGTSTDTQYF
TRBD2	TRBJ2-1	TRBV27	once	TGTGCCAGCAGTGCCTGGTTGGGCGGGGGTCTCAATGAGCAGTTCTTC	CASSAWLGGGLNEQFF
.	TRBJ1-5	TRBV5-5	few	TGTGCCAGCAGCCCCGGGGGGGGTAATCAGCCCCAGCATTTT	CASSPGGGNQPQHF
TRBD1	TRBJ1-2	TRBV12-3/TRBV12-4	.	TGTGCCAGCAGCATCGGGACAGATTATGGCTACACCTTC	CASSIGTDYGYTF
TRBD1	TRBJ1-4	TRBV19	once	TGTGCCAGTAGAGGGATCCGGGACAGGGGGTTCGTAACTAATGAAAAACTGTTTTTT	CASRGIRDRGFVTNEKLFF
TRBD1	TRBJ1-4	TRBV19	.	TGTGCCAGTAGACGGAATACGGGACAGGGGAATGTCAATGAAAAACTGTTTTTT	CASRRNTGQGNVNEKLFF
.	TRBJ2-5	TRBV19	.	TGTGCCAGTAGCTCAGGGGGAGGCCAAGAGACCCAGTACTTC	CASSSGGGQETQYF
TRBD1	TRBJ1-2	TRBV5-1	.	TGCGCCAGCAGCTCCCGGACAGGGGGCTATGGCTACACCTTC	CASSSRTGGYGYTF
.	TRBJ1-4	TRBV6-6	once	TGTGCTTCGCGGGGGGGGGCTAATGAAAAACTGTTTTTT	CASRGGANEKLFF
.	TRBJ1-1	TRBV18	.	TGTGCCAGCTCACCACGGCCGAGGGACACTGAAGCTTTCTTT	CASSPRPRDTEAFF
.	TRBJ2-3	TRBV7-3	.	TGTGCCAGCAGCTTAGGCAGTAATACGCAGTATTTT	CASSLGSNTQYF
.	TRBJ1-4	TRBV4-1	.	TGCGCCAGCAGCCAGTCGGGCGTGGGAGGCGAAAAACTGTTTTTT	CASSQSGVGGEKLFF